The rows below give T cell receptor beta chains drawn from one sample of a study of cytomegalovirus exposure and HLA in healthy donors. TCRdb's table, derived via immunoSEQ multiplex PCR, lists solely in-frame clones and lacks some. Of 100,000 to 150,000 clones listed, more than 70% are singletons. Material for sequencing was PBMCs. These receptor sequences come from a human donor in good health. The CDR3 runs from the conserved cysteine through the conserved F or W. Each record gives: CDR3 protein, CDR3 DNA, J gene, D gene, clone size, V gene. A D gene is named only where the DNA matches it firmly. Only some rows state a clone size, as once, few, many or a class for expanded clones.

CASIQSTATNEKLFF,TGTGCCAGCATCCAGTCAACCGCAACTAATGAAAAACTGTTTTTT,TRBJ1-4,.,once,TRBV6-5
CASSSRNRRQGRAYEQYF,TGTGCCAGCAGTTCGAGAAACCGTAGACAGGGGCGAGCCTACGAGCAGTACTTC,TRBJ2-7,TRBD1,.,TRBV28
CASSSGGTGLRWNQAFF,TGTGCCAGCAGCTCCGGGGGGACAGGGTTGAGATGGAATCAAGCTTTCTTT,TRBJ1-1,TRBD1,.,TRBV5-8
CASSLVGDGYTF,TGTGCCAGCAGCTTAGTAGGGGATGGCTACACCTTC,TRBJ1-2,.,once,TRBV7-9
CASSPGLAARITDTQYF,TGTGCCAGCAGCCCGGGACTAGCGGCGAGAATCACAGATACGCAGTATTTT,TRBJ2-3,TRBD2,.,TRBV4-2
CASSQANRGQRGGYTF,TGTGCCAGCAGCCAAGCCAACAGGGGGCAAAGGGGCGGCTACACCTTC,TRBJ1-2,TRBD1,.,TRBV4-2
CASSGAGTYNEQFF,TGTGCCAGCTCAGGAGCGGGGACCTACAATGAGCAGTTCTTC,TRBJ2-1,TRBD2,.,TRBV27
CASSQDSGNQPQHF,TGCGCCAGCAGCCAAGATTCAGGGAATCAGCCCCAGCATTTT,TRBJ1-5,.,.,TRBV4-1
CASSLQTQPTEAFF,TGTGCCAGCAGCCTACAAACACAGCCCACTGAAGCTTTCTTT,TRBJ1-1,.,.,TRBV7-3
CASSYGFSEKLFF,TGTGCCAGCAGCTACGGTTTTTCGGAAAAACTGTTTTTT,TRBJ1-4,.,.,TRBV7-9
CASSDPPGTEEYEQYF,TGTGCCAGCAGTGACCCCCCCGGGACAGAAGAATACGAGCAGTACTTC,TRBJ2-7,TRBD1,.,TRBV2
CASSPQDRRRSPLHF,TGTGCCAGCAGCCCCCAGGACAGGCGCCGTTCACCCCTCCACTTT,TRBJ1-6,TRBD1,.,TRBV7-9
CASSLGPSGGGYNEQFF,TGTGCCAGCAGCTTAGGCCCTAGCGGGGGGGGATACAATGAGCAGTTCTTC,TRBJ2-1,TRBD2,few,TRBV7-2
CASSEGVGEQYF,TGTGCCAGCAGCGAAGGAGTCGGGGAGCAGTACTTC,TRBJ2-7,.,.,TRBV9
CASSLGLAGADTQYF,TGCGCCAGCAGCCTGGGACTAGCGGGGGCAGATACGCAGTATTTT,TRBJ2-3,TRBD2,.,TRBV5-1
CAVRDGQWDEQYF,TGTGCCGTAAGAGACGGACAGTGGGACGAGCAGTACTTC,TRBJ2-7,.,.,TRBV6-6
CSVNGLADYNEQFF,TGCAGCGTTAACGGGCTAGCGGATTACAATGAGCAGTTCTTC,TRBJ2-1,TRBD2,.,TRBV29-1
CASSGGGWQSNTGELFF,TGTGCCAGCAGCGGGGGGGGTTGGCAGTCGAACACCGGGGAGCTGTTTTTT,TRBJ2-2,TRBD2,.,TRBV7-2
CASSPYRTGTYEQYF,TGTGCCAGCAGCCCTTATCGGACAGGGACTTACGAGCAGTACTTC,TRBJ2-7,TRBD1,.,TRBV7-2
CASSKEAGGRNYNEQFF,TGCGCCAGCAGCAAAGAAGCGGGGGGTCGAAATTACAATGAGCAGTTCTTC,TRBJ2-1,TRBD2,few,TRBV5-1
CASSPQGGNTGELFF,TGTGCCAGCAGCCCCCAAGGGGGGAACACCGGGGAGCTGTTTTTT,TRBJ2-2,.,.,TRBV7-9
CASSQEASLVEQFF,TGTGCCAGCAGCCAAGAAGCGTCCCTAGTAGAGCAGTTCTTC,TRBJ2-1,.,few,TRBV4-2
CASSVEEGSGGARDTQYF,TGTGCCAGCAGCGTAGAAGAAGGTAGCGGGGGGGCCAGAGATACGCAGTATTTT,TRBJ2-3,TRBD2,.,TRBV9
CASSLDRIGPNEQFF,TGTGCCAGCAGCCTTGACAGGATAGGACCCAATGAGCAGTTCTTC,TRBJ2-1,.,.,TRBV11-2
CASSAETTGYYGYTF,TGTGCCAGCAGCGCCGAAACCACAGGTTACTATGGCTACACCTTC,TRBJ1-2,.,once,TRBV2
CASSPRQGPWGYTF,TGTGCCAGCAGCCCACGACAGGGACCCTGGGGCTACACCTTC,TRBJ1-2,TRBD1,.,TRBV7-9
CASSENPGAWSTDTQYF,TGTGCCAGCAGTGAAAATCCTGGGGCCTGGAGCACAGATACGCAGTATTTT,TRBJ2-3,.,.,TRBV6-1
CASSSGIGDYGYTF,TGTGCCAGCAGCTCGGGGATTGGGGACTACGGCTACACCTTC,TRBJ1-2,.,.,TRBV11-2
CASSLGGVYSPLHF,TGTGCCAGCAGCTTAGGGGGGGTTTACTCACCCCTCCACTTT,TRBJ1-6,.,few,TRBV11-2
CASSPRGGTTSYEQYF,TGTGCCAGCAGCCCAAGGGGTGGGACTACCTCCTACGAGCAGTACTTC,TRBJ2-7,TRBD2,.,TRBV9
CASSRQGLVGHEQFF,TGTGCCAGTAGTAGACAGGGACTCGTCGGGCATGAGCAGTTCTTC,TRBJ2-1,.,.,TRBV19
CASSIDHNQPQHF,TGTGCCAGTAGTATAGACCACAATCAGCCCCAGCATTTT,TRBJ1-5,.,.,TRBV19
CASSRIGQANTEAFF,TGTGCCAGCAGCCGGATCGGACAGGCGAACACTGAAGCTTTCTTT,TRBJ1-1,TRBD1,.,TRBV14
CASSRRTGGAIYGYTF,TGTGCCAGCAGTCGTCGAACAGGGGGCGCCATCTATGGCTACACCTTC,TRBJ1-2,TRBD1,.,TRBV28
CASSLDDRVNYGYTF,TGTGCCAGCAGCTTAGACGACAGGGTGAACTATGGCTACACCTTC,TRBJ1-2,TRBD1,.,TRBV7-9
CASSLVDFQETQYF,TGCGCCAGCAGCTTGGTAGATTTCCAAGAGACCCAGTACTTC,TRBJ2-5,.,.,TRBV5-1
CASSAGQGQETQYF,TGCGCCAGCAGCGCGGGACAGGGCCAAGAGACCCAGTACTTC,TRBJ2-5,TRBD1,.,TRBV5-1
CASSSDRMNTEAFF,TGCGCCAGCAGCTCTGACAGGATGAACACTGAAGCTTTCTTT,TRBJ1-1,.,.,TRBV5-1
CASSVTSGGAEQFF,TGTGCCAGCAGCGTGACTAGCGGGGGGGCTGAGCAGTTCTTC,TRBJ2-1,TRBD2,.,TRBV9
CAIKDTGLNTEAFF,TGTGCCATCAAAGATACAGGTTTGAACACTGAAGCTTTCTTT,TRBJ1-1,.,few,TRBV6-6
CASSSPGYNEKLFF,TGTGCCAGTAGTAGCCCGGGTTATAATGAAAAACTGTTTTTT,TRBJ1-4,.,once,TRBV19
CASSDVGGGATEAFF,TGTGCCAGCAGTGATGTAGGGGGGGGTGCCACTGAAGCTTTCTTT,TRBJ1-1,.,.,TRBV28